This TCR beta chain appears in the sequencing data of a study of radiotherapy plus CTLA-4 blockade in lung cancer. Across the whole study: Objective responses occurred in 18% of patients; around 30% had disease control. Broader study findings: Best predicting response, reportedly, were early blood T cell clone dynamics, with interferon-beta.

Regarding this clone: Its target is not known.

Patients with chemo-refractory metastatic non-small-cell lung cancer received focal radiation plus CTLA-4 blockade with ipilimumab. Here immunoSEQ multiplex PCR was the method, and the copy in TCRdb shows in-frame clones only, minus some. The sample contains 30,000 to 35,000 clones, around 73% of which appear only once. The sequence came from a human donor with non-small cell lung cancer who had stable disease on radiotherapy plus ipilimumab. The sequences come from peripheral blood, collected from a patient treated with radiotherapy plus ipilimumab.

The CDR3 DNA reads as TGCGCCAGCAGCTCCGGGCCTAATGAAAAACTGTTTTTT. Its translation is CASSSGPNEKLFF. The gene calls are TRBV5-1 and TRBJ1-4; no clear D gene. The V gene's germline CDR1 is SGHRS and CDR2 YFSETQ. The CDR3 runs to 13 residues. Trimming took off 3 bases at V and 3 bases at J, with 6 bases between the two ends.